Listed below are T cell receptor beta chains from one sample, sequenced in a study of cytomegalovirus exposure and HLA in healthy donors. The protocol was immunoSEQ multiplex PCR, while the TCRdb copy is restricted to in-frame clones and leaves out a portion. The table includes around 190,000 clones, 80% to 85% detected once. Source material: PBMCs. The receptor set was obtained from a woman aged 35 to 49 in good health and CMV-seronegative. Each CDR3 is given with its conserved first and last residue. A D gene is named only where the DNA matches it firmly. Size is stated for part of the rows, as once, few or many counts, or as a class when the clone is expanded.

V	J	D	size	CDR3	DNA
TRBV6-6	TRBJ2-1	TRBD1	.	CASREGQGVGEQFF	TGTGCCAGCAGGGAGGGACAGGGGGTAGGGGAGCAGTTCTTC
TRBV4-3	TRBJ2-1	.	.	CASSQVVLGEDHEQFF	TGCGCCAGCAGCCAAGTGGTCTTAGGGGAGGATCATGAGCAGTTCTTC
TRBV19	TRBJ2-1	TRBD1	few	CASWDRNNEQFF	TGTGCCAGTTGGGACAGGAACAATGAGCAGTTCTTC
TRBV6-5	TRBJ1-2	.	.	CASSYVQGGNNYGYTF	TGTGCCAGCAGTTACGTCCAGGGTGGGAATAACTATGGCTACACCTTC
TRBV5-6	TRBJ2-6	.	.	CASTSGVRSVLTF	.
TRBV7-8	TRBJ2-2	TRBD2	few	CASGPRGLALKPGTGELFF	TGTGCCAGCGGCCCGAGGGGACTAGCGTTAAAACCGGGCACCGGGGAGCTGTTTTTT
TRBV4-1	TRBJ1-1	.	.	CASSPQGAVNTEAFF	TGCGCCAGCAGCCCCCAGGGTGCTGTGAACACTGAAGCTTTCTTT
TRBV6-6	TRBJ2-3	TRBD2	.	CASSYTLAAVTDTQYF	TGTGCCAGCAGTTACACCCTAGCGGCAGTTACAGATACGCAGTATTTT
TRBV14	TRBJ2-5	TRBD1	few	CASSQGDREIQYF	TGTGCCAGCAGCCAGGGGGACAGAGAGATCCAGTACTTC
TRBV6-5	TRBJ1-3	.	.	CASSSALQGTIYF	TGTGCCAGCAGTAGCGCATTGCAGGGCACCATATATTTT
TRBV30	TRBJ1-6	.	.	CAWTIHNAPPLHF	TGTGCCTGGACTATCCATAACGCCCCACCCCTCCACTTT
TRBV29-1	TRBJ2-1	.	.	CSVEVLYNEQFF	TGCAGCGTTGAAGTGTTATACAATGAGCAGTTCTTC
TRBV6-5	TRBJ1-5	TRBD1	few	CASSSGQGGQPQHF	TGTGCCAGCAGCTCCGGACAGGGCGGGCAGCCCCAGCATTTT
TRBV6-6	TRBJ2-4	TRBD2	.	CASSPAGGKNIQYF	TGTGCCAGCAGCCCGGCGGGGGGTAAAAACATTCAGTACTTC
TRBV11-3	TRBJ2-2	TRBD2	.	CASSTGLADTGELFF	TGTGCCAGCAGCACCGGACTAGCGGACACCGGGGAGCTGTTTTTT
TRBV6-1	TRBJ1-1	.	few	CASSEMTANTEAFF	TGTGCCAGCAGTGAAATGACAGCGAACACTGAAGCTTTCTTT
TRBV25-1	TRBJ1-6	.	.	CASSEDSLNSPLHF	TGTGCCAGCAGTGAGGACAGTTTGAATTCACCCCTCCACTTT
TRBV11-2	TRBJ2-1	.	.	CASSFARTNSYNEQFF	TGTGCCAGCAGCTTTGCCCGGACTAACTCCTACAATGAGCAGTTCTTC
TRBV7-3	TRBJ2-1	.	.	CASSWSGSPSQNEQFF	TGTGCCAGCAGCTGGTCCGGGAGCCCAAGCCAAAATGAGCAGTTCTTC
TRBV19	TRBJ2-7	TRBD1	.	CATATFVGQGARYEQYF	TGTGCCACCGCCACCTTCGTGGGACAGGGGGCGCGATACGAGCAGTACTTC
TRBV7-9	TRBJ2-2	.	.	CASSFVSGGLVTGELFF	TGTGCCAGCAGCTTCGTTTCGGGGGGCTTGGTCACCGGGGAGCTGTTTTTT
TRBV5-3	TRBJ2-1	TRBD2	.	CARSLIGTSGRDSSYNEQFF	TGTGCCAGAAGCTTGATAGGGACTAGCGGGAGGGACAGCTCCTACAATGAGCAGTTCTTC
TRBV5-1	TRBJ2-5	.	.	CASRSPGGAETQYF	TGCGCCAGCAGATCCCCGGGCGGGGCAGAGACCCAGTACTTC
TRBV19	TRBJ2-1	.	.	CASSIGLTAGDEQFF	TGTGCCAGTAGTATAGGATTGACGGCAGGGGATGAGCAGTTCTTC
TRBV6-5	TRBJ2-2	.	.	CASRRAGRNTGELFF	TGTGCCAGCAGGAGGGCGGGGAGGAACACCGGGGAGCTGTTTTTT
TRBV5-1	TRBJ2-1	TRBD1	.	CASSSAPGQGNNEQFF	TGCGCCAGCAGCTCCGCCCCGGGACAGGGGAACAATGAGCAGTTCTTC
TRBV14	TRBJ2-3	.	.	CASSYRDLHTQYF	TGTGCCAGCAGCTACCGGGACTTACATACGCAGTATTTT
TRBV7-9	TRBJ2-1	TRBD2	.	CSDSSSGRRAEQFF	TGTTCTGACAGCAGTAGCGGGAGGCGGGCTGAGCAGTTCTTC
TRBV5-8	TRBJ2-7	TRBD2	.	CASSYRTSGTSYEQYF	TGTGCCAGCAGCTACCGGACTAGCGGCACCTCCTACGAGCAGTACTTC
TRBV7-8	TRBJ1-5	TRBD1	.	CASSFGTGVSNQPQHF	TGTGCCAGCAGCTTCGGGACAGGGGTCAGCAATCAGCCCCAGCATTTT
TRBV2	TRBJ1-2	TRBD1	.	CASARAYVDRGYGYTF	TGTGCCAGCGCTCGGGCATACGTTGACAGGGGCTATGGCTACACCTTC
TRBV19	TRBJ1-2	.	.	CASREQGNYGYTF	TGTGCCAGTAGGGAGCAGGGGAACTATGGCTACACCTTC
TRBV6-6	TRBJ2-1	.	.	CASSYSSFGSNEQFF	TGTGCCAGCAGTTACTCGAGTTTCGGGAGCAATGAGCAGTTCTTC
TRBV5-8	TRBJ2-1	TRBD1	.	CASSPRDRENEQFF	TGTGCCAGCAGCCCCCGGGACAGGGAAAATGAGCAGTTCTTC
TRBV27	TRBJ1-2	.	.	CASSLNRAHGYTF	TGTGCCAGCAGTCTCAACAGGGCCCATGGCTACACCTTC
TRBV11-2	TRBJ2-2	TRBD1	.	CASRPTGQNTGELFF	TGTGCCAGCAGGCCGACAGGGCAGAACACCGGGGAGCTGTTTTTT
TRBV6-5	TRBJ2-3	.	.	CASSLLITDTQYF	TGTGCCAGCAGCCTCCTTATCACAGATACGCAGTATTTT
TRBV19	TRBJ2-1	.	.	CAIQGNSYNEQFF	TGTGCCATTCAGGGGAATTCCTACAATGAGCAGTTCTTC
TRBV7-3	TRBJ2-1	TRBD2	few	CASSASAGGGYNEQFF	TGTGCCAGCAGCGCCTCAGCGGGAGGGGGCTACAATGAGCAGTTCTTC
TRBV6-1	TRBJ1-5	.	.	CASSDRDLGNQPQHF	TGTGCCAGCAGTGATCGAGATTTGGGCAATCAGCCCCAGCATTTT
TRBV5-4	TRBJ2-1	.	.	CASSPASGFYNEQFF	TGTGCCAGCAGCCCCGCTAGTGGTTTCTACAATGAGCAGTTCTTC
TRBV4-3	TRBJ1-1	.	.	CASSSPGLTEAFF	TGCGCCAGCAGCTCACCGGGACTCACTGAAGCTTTCTTT